This T cell receptor beta chain is drawn from a study of blood T cell repertoires in COVID-19. Study summary: Spain, Italy and the United States supplied samples that represented acute and convalescent COVID-19. PBMCs, B-cell-depleted T cells, or T cells provided the cDNA or gDNA that made up the material.

Original processing methods: Reference gene primer amplification gave nucleated cell count estimates. The protocol was immunoSEQ multiplex PCR, while the TCRdb copy is restricted to in-frame clones and leaves out a portion. V and J calls and clone size come straight from that table; D and trimming were deduced from the DNA. The profile shows 100,000 or so clones, roughly 82% of them singletons. Germline values: CDR1 LNHDA, CDR2 SQIVND (reference sequence). The CDR3 runs to 13 residues. The ends were cut back, 6 bases at V and 0 bases at J, with 7 bases in the middle. The clonotype was recovered from a man older than 75 with acute or convalescent COVID-19. The chain uses TRBV19 and TRBJ2-3, with D tentatively TRBD1 (5 bases). The sequencing input was peripheral blood. CDR3: CASSRASTDTQYF. The DNA of the CDR3 is TGTGCCAGTAGCAGGGCGAGCACAGATACGCAGTATTTT.